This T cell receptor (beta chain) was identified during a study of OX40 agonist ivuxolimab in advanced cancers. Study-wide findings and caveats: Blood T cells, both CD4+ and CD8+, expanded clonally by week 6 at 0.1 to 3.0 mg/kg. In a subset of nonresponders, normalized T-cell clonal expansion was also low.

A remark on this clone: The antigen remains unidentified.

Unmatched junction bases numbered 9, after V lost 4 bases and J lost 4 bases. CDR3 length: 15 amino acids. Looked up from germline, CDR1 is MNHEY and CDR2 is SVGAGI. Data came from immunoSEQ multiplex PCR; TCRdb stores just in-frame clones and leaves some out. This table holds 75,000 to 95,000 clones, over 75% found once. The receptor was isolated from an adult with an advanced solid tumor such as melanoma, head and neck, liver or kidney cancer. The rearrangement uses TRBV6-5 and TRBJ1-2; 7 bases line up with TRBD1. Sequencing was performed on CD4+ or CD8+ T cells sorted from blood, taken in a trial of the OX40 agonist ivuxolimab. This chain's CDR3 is CASSSPGQTLYGYTF. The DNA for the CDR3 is TGTGCCAGCAGTTCACCGGGACAGACCCTCTATGGCTACACCTTC.